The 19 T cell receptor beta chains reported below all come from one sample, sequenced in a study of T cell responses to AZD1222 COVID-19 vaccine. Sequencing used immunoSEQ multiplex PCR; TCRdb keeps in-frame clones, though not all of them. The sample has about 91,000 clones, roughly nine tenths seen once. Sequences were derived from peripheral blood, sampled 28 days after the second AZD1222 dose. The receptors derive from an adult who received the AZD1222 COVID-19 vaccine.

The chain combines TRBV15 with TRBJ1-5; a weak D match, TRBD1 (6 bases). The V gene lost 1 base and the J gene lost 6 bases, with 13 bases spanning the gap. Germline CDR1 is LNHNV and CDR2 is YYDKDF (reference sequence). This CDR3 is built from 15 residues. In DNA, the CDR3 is TGTGCCACCAGCAGAGCCCAGGAAGGGGGTCAGCCCCAGCATTTT. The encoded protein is CATSRAQEGGQPQHF.

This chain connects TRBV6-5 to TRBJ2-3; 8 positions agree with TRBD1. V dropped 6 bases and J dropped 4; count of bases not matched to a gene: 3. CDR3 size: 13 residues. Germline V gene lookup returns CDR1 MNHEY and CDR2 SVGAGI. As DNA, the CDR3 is TGTGCCAGCAGGTGGACAGGGTCAGATACGCAGTATTTT. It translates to CASRWTGSDTQYF.

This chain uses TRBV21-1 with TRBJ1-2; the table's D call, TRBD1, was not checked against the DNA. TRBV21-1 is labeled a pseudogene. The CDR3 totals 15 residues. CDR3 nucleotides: TGTGCCAGCAGCGAGACAGGGGGATTTAACTATGGCTACACCTTC. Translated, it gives CASSETGGFNYGYTF.

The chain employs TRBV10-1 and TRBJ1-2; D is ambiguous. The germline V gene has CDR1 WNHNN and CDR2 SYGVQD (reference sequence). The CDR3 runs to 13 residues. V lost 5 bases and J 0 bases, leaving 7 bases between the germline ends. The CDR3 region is CASSPGPNYGYTF. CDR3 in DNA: TGCGCCAGCAGTCCCGGGCCTAACTATGGCTACACCTTC.

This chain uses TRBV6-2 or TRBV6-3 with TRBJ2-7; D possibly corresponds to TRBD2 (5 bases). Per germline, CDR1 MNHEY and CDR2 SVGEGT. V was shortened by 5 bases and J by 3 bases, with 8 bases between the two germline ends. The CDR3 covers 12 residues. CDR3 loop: CASSTRDYEQYF. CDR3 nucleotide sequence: TGTGCCAGCAGTACACGGGACTACGAGCAGTACTTC.

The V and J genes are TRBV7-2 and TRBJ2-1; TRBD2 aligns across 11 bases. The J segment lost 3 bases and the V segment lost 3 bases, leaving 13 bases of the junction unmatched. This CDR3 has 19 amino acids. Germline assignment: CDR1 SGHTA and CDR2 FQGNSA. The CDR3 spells CASSLDILLAGGVYNEQFF. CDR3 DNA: TGTGCCAGCAGCTTGGACATCCTCTTAGCGGGGGGGGTCTACAATGAGCAGTTCTTC.

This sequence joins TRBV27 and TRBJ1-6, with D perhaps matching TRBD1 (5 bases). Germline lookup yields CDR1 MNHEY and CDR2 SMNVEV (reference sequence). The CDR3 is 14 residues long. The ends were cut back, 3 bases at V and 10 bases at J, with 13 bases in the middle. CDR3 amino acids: CASSFWGSESPLHF. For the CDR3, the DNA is TGTGCCAGCAGTTTCTGGGGGTCTGAATCACCCCTCCACTTT.

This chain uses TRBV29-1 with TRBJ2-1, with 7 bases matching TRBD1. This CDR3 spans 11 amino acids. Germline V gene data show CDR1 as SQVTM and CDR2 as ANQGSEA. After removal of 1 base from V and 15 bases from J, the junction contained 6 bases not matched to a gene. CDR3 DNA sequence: TGCAGCGTTGAAGCGGGACAGCGTCCGTTCTTC. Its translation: CSVEAGQRPFF.

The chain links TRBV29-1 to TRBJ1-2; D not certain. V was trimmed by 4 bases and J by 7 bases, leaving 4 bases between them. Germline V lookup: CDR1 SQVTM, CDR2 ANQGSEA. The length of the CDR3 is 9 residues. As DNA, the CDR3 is TGCAGCGTTGTTGCTGGCTACACCTTC. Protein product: CSVVAGYTF.

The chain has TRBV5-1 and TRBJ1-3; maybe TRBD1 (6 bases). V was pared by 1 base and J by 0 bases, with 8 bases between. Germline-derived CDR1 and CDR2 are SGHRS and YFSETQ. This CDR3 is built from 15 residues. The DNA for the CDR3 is TGCGCCAGCAGCTTGAGGGGGGGCTCTGGAAACACCATATATTTT. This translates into CASSLRGGSGNTIYF.

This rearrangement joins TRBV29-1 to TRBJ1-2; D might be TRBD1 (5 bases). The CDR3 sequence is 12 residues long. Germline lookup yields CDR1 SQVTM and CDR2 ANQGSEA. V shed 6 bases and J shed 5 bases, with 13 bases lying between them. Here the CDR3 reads CSVTGPGYGYTF. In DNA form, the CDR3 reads TGCAGCGTGACGGGACCCGGTTATGGCTACACCTTC.

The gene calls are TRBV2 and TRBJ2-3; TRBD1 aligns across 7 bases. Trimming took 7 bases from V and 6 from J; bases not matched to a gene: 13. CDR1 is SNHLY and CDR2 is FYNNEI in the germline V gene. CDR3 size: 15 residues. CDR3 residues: CASIDRTGLMDTQYF. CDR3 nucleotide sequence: TGTGCCAGCATTGACAGGACAGGTCTGATGGATACGCAGTATTTT.

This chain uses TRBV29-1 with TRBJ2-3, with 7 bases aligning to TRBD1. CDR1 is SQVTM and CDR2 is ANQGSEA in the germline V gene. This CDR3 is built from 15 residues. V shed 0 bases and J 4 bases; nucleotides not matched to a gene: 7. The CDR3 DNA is TGCAGCGTTGAAGATGTGACAGGGCGGCCAGATACGCAGTATTTT. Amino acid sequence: CSVEDVTGRPDTQYF.

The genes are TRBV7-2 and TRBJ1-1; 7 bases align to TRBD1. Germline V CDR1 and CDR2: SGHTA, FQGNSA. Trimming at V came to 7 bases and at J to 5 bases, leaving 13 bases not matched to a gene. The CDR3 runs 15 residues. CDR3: CASTPAGGARTEAFF. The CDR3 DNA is TGTGCCAGCACCCCTGCAGGGGGGGCGCGAACTGAAGCTTTCTTT.

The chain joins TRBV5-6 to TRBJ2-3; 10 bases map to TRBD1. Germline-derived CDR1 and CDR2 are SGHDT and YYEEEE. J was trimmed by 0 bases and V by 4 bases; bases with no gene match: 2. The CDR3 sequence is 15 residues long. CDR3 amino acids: CASSPTGGSTDTQYF. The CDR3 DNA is TGTGCCAGCAGCCCGACAGGGGGCAGCACAGATACGCAGTATTTT. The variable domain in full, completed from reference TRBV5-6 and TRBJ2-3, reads DAGVTQSPTHLIKTRGQQVTLRCSPKSGHDTVSWYQQALGQGPQFIFQYYEEEERQRGNFPDRFSGHQFPNYSSELNVNALLLGDSALYLCASSPTGGSTDTQYFGPGTRLTVL.

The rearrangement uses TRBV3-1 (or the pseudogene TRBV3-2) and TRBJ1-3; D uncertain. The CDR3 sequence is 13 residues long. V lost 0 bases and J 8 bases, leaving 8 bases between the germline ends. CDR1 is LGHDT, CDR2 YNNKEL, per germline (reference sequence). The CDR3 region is CASSQDFGDTIYF. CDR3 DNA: TGTGCCAGCAGCCAAGATTTTGGCGACACCATATATTTT.

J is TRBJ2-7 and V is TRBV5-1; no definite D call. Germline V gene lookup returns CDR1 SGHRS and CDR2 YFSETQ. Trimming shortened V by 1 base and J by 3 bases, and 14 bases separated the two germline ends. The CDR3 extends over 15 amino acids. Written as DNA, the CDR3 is TGCGCCAGCAGCTTGAAGACCGGGCTACGCTACGAGCAGTACTTC. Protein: CASSLKTGLRYEQYF. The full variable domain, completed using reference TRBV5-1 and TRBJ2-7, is KAGVTQTPRYLIKTRGQQVTLSCSPISGHRSVSWYQQTPGQGLQFLFEYFSETQRNKGNFPGRFSGRQFSNSRSEMNVSTLELGDSALYLCASSLKTGLRYEQYFGPGTRLTVT.

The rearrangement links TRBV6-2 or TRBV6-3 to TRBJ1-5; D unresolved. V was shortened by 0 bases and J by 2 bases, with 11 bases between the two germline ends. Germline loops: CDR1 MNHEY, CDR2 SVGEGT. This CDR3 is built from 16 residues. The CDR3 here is CASSYSMRAGNQPQHF. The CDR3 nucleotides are TGTGCCAGCAGTTACTCGATGAGGGCGGGCAATCAGCCCCAGCATTTT.

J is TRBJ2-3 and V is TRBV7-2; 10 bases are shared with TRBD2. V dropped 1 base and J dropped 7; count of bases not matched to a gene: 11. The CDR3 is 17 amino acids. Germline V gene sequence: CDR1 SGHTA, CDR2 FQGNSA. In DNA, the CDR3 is TGTGCCAGCAGCTTAGTGGGTCCAGCGGGGGGGTTAAATACGCAGTATTTT. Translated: CASSLVGPAGGLNTQYF.